This is a list of T cell receptor beta chains from one sample in a study of T cells after yellow fever vaccination. TCRdb ran MiXCR on the 5' RACE reads and lists one entry per CDR3 protein. The sample lists around 350,000 distinct CDR3 sequences, around 10% seen once, with 18% in the top ten. Sequenced here: PBMCs, sampled on the day of the first yellow fever vaccination. These receptor sequences come from a man aged 18 to 30 who received the YFV17D yellow fever vaccine. CDR3s include the opening cysteine and the closing phenylalanine or tryptophan. D genes are given only for firm matches. The size field is filled for only some rows; it gives once, few, many or a size class.

TRBV10-3	NA	TRBJ1-2	few	TGTGCCATCAGTGAGCGGCCCGGAGGGAACTATGGCTACACCTTC	CAISERPGGNYGYTF
TRBV29-1	NA	TRBJ2-1	few	TGCAGCGTCTCAGGTCTCGGGACGGGAGAGTTCTTC	CSVSGLGTGEFF
TRBV5-1	NA	TRBJ2-7	few	TGCGCCAGCAGCCCTGCGTACAGTTCCTCCTACGAGCAGTACTTC	CASSPAYSSSYEQYF
TRBV5-4	NA	TRBJ2-3	NA	TGTGCCAGCAGCTTACGTTCTCGCACAGATACGCAGTATTTT	CASSLRSRTDTQYF
TRBV20-1	NA	TRBJ2-3	NA	TGCAGTGCGGGAGGCTGGTGGGGGGGCCAGGGAGATACGCAGTATTTT	CSAGGWWGGQGDTQYF
TRBV7-2	NA	TRBJ2-7	many	TGTGCCAGCAGCTTCGGAAGGGAATACGAGCAGTACTTC	CASSFGREYEQYF
TRBV5-1	NA	TRBJ1-4	NA	TGCGCCAGCAGCATATCAGGGGAACCAACTAATGAAAAACTGTTTTTT	CASSISGEPTNEKLFF
TRBV12-5	NA	TRBJ1-1	NA	TGTGCTAGTGGTTTGACGGTGAACACTGAAGCTTTCTTT	CASGLTVNTEAFF
TRBV7-3	NA	TRBJ2-1	many	TGTGCCAGCAGCTTATCGGGCGTCTCCTACAATGAGCAGTTCTTC	CASSLSGVSYNEQFF
TRBV9	TRBD2	TRBJ2-1	few	TGTGCCAGCAGCGTAGGCAGCGGGGGGACCTACAATGAGCAGTTCTTC	CASSVGSGGTYNEQFF
TRBV20-1	TRBD1	TRBJ1-2	few	TGCAGTGCTCCCGCCGGGACAGGGAACTATGGCTACACCTTC	CSAPAGTGNYGYTF
TRBV7-2	NA	TRBJ2-1	NA	TGTGCCAGCAGCTGGCAGGTCCTTTCCTACAATGAGCAGTTCTTC	CASSWQVLSYNEQFF
TRBV5-1	NA	TRBJ2-7	NA	TGCGCCAGCAGCTGGACGACAGACTCCTACGAGCAGTACTTC	CASSWTTDSYEQYF
TRBV27	NA	TRBJ2-1	NA	TGTGCCAGCAGTCCGACAAGGCCTTACAATGAGCAGTTCTTC	CASSPTRPYNEQFF
TRBV20-1	TRBD1	TRBJ1-6	few	TGCAGTGCAATCGACAGGGGGAATTCACCCCTCCACTTT	CSAIDRGNSPLHF
TRBV28	NA	TRBJ1-5	NA	TGTGCCAGCAGTTTAATCTTGGGGCCCCAGCATTTT	CASSLILGPQHF
TRBV4-1	TRBD2	TRBJ2-4	NA	TGCGCCAGCAGCCCTAGCGGACTAGCGGGGGGGAGGATTCAGTACTTC	CASSPSGLAGGRIQYF
TRBV20-1	TRBD1	TRBJ2-2	few	TGCAGTGCTAGGTGGACAGGGGCAAACACCGGGGAGCTGTTTTTT	CSARWTGANTGELFF
TRBV12-3/TRBV12-4	NA	TRBJ2-7	many	TGTGCCAGCAGCGGGACTGTCGGTACTTACGAGCAGTACTTC	CASSGTVGTYEQYF
TRBV18	NA	TRBJ2-1	few	TGTGCCAGCTCACCATTCCCGGGGGAGAGCTCCTACAATGAGCAGTTCTTC	CASSPFPGESSYNEQFF
TRBV7-2	TRBD1	TRBJ1-4	NA	TGTGCCAGCAGCCAGGGGGGAGAAGGTGAAAAACTGTTTTTT	CASSQGGEGEKLFF
TRBV4-3	NA	TRBJ2-1	NA	TGCGCCAGCAGCCAAGAGTGGGGAGGGGGCCGCAATGAGCAGTTCTTC	CASSQEWGGGRNEQFF
TRBV7-2	NA	TRBJ1-1	many	TGTGCCAGCAGCTGGGGGCAGAACACTGAAGCTTTCTTT	CASSWGQNTEAFF
TRBV10-1	TRBD2	TRBJ2-7	few	TGCGCCAGCAGTGAGACAAGACTAGCTCGGGAGCAGTACTTC	CASSETRLAREQYF
TRBV11-2	NA	TRBJ1-6	NA	TGTGCCAGCAGCCAAAGATTCGACGGATCACCCCTCCACTTT	CASSQRFDGSPLHF
TRBV7-8	TRBD1	TRBJ1-2	NA	TGTGCCAGCAGCTTAGGGGACAGGGGGACCTATGGCTACACCTTC	CASSLGDRGTYGYTF
TRBV7-2	NA	TRBJ1-1	NA	TGTGCCAGCAGCTTTAGTCAGAAGGAGGAAACTTTCTTT	CASSFSQKEETFF
TRBV5-6	TRBD2	TRBJ2-1	many	TGTGCCAGCAGATCGGGACTAGCGGGCTACAATGAGCAGTTCTTC	CASRSGLAGYNEQFF
TRBV3-1	TRBD2	TRBJ2-5	NA	TGTGCCAGCAGCCGGGGACTAGAGCAAGAGACCCAGTACTTC	CASSRGLEQETQYF
TRBV7-3	NA	TRBJ2-5	few	TGTGCCAGCAGCCCGTCGGGAGGCGGGGGCACCCAGTACTTC	CASSPSGGGGTQYF
TRBV5-1	NA	TRBJ1-4	few	TGCGCCAGCAGCTCCGGACAGCCATCGGAAAAACTGTTTTTT	CASSSGQPSEKLFF
TRBV27	NA	TRBJ2-1	few	TGTGCCAGCAGTTTACGGCAGGGATGGGGCAATGAGCAGTTCTTC	CASSLRQGWGNEQFF
TRBV4-2	TRBD1	TRBJ2-3	NA	TGTGCCAGCAGCCAAGGACCCGACAGGGAAAGTACAGATACGCAGTATTTT	CASSQGPDRESTDTQYF
TRBV29-1	NA	TRBJ1-4	NA	TGCAGCGTTGTTAAACAGAATAATGAAAAACTGTTTTTT	CSVVKQNNEKLFF
TRBV9	TRBD1	TRBJ2-1	few	TGTGCCAGCAGCGCCCGGACAGGGTTGTGGAATGAGCAGTTCTTC	CASSARTGLWNEQFF
TRBV7-3	NA	TRBJ2-3	many	TGTGCCAGCAGCTTAGCCGGACAGACAGATACGCAGTATTTT	CASSLAGQTDTQYF
TRBV7-9	NA	TRBJ1-6	few	TGTGCCAGCGAGGGGATCTGGAATTCACCCCTCCACTTT	CASEGIWNSPLHF
TRBV7-6	TRBD2	TRBJ2-3	once	TGTGCCAGCAGCCCTAGCGGGGAAACAGATACGCAGTATTTT	CASSPSGETDTQYF
TRBV5-1	NA	TRBJ1-2	NA	TGCGCCAGCAGCTTTACAGGGCTGGGCTACACCTTC	CASSFTGLGYTF
TRBV20-1	NA	TRBJ2-7	few	TGCAGTCCCGGTGGGGGGCCCTACGAGCAGTACTTC	CSPGGGPYEQYF
TRBV12-3/TRBV12-4	TRBD1	TRBJ2-5	few	TGTGCCAGCAAGAGCCGGACAGGATACCAAGAGACCCAGTACTTC	CASKSRTGYQETQYF
TRBV5-3	NA	TRBJ1-1	NA	TGTGCCAGAAGCTTGGATTCACAGGAGGGAACTGAAGCTTTCTTT	CARSLDSQEGTEAFF
TRBV24-1	NA	TRBJ2-2	few	TGTGCCACCAGTGATTCGCGGGCTAACACCGGGGAGCTGTTTTTT	CATSDSRANTGELFF
TRBV4-3	NA	TRBJ2-6	NA	TGCGCCAGCAGCCAAGAGTGGAGGCAGGGGCACGGGGCCAACGTCCTGACTTTC	CASSQEWRQGHGANVLTF
TRBV7-3	TRBD2	TRBJ2-7	few	TGTGCCAGCAGCTTAATAGCGGGGGCTTCCTACGAGCAGTACTTC	CASSLIAGASYEQYF
TRBV12-3/TRBV12-4	NA	TRBJ2-1	NA	TGTGCCAGCAGTTTCGGGTCGGACGATGAGCAGTTCTTC	CASSFGSDDEQFF
TRBV25-1	NA	TRBJ1-3	few	TGTGCCAGCAGTTACAGCGGAAACACCATATATTTT	CASSYSGNTIYF
TRBV7-6	NA	TRBJ1-2	NA	TGTGCCAGCAGCTTCATGGGTAACTATGGCTACACCTTC	CASSFMGNYGYTF
TRBV12-3/TRBV12-4	TRBD1	TRBJ1-1	many	TGTGCCAGCAGTCAAGGGACAGCAATGAACACTGAAGCTTTCTTT	CASSQGTAMNTEAFF
TRBV2	NA	TRBJ2-1	few	TGTGCCAGCAAAGGGGACGGCGATGAGCAGTTCTTC	CASKGDGDEQFF